The 17 T cell receptor beta chains given below trace back to one sample, sequenced in a study of Ad26.COV2.S vaccination and SARS-CoV-2 variants. Produced via immunoSEQ multiplex PCR; TCRdb's table is partial and in-frame only. This table holds about 180,000 clones, roughly 89% found once. The sample consisted of peripheral blood, taken after recovery from COVID-19. All receptors derive from a human donor who had recovered from COVID-19.

This chain links TRBV6-1 with TRBJ1-5; no firm D call. Germline V gives CDR1 MNHNS, CDR2 SASEGT. V gave up 1 base and J gave up 7 bases, with 8 bases separating them. CDR3 length: 13 residues. CDR3 amino acids: CASSEERWQPQHF. The CDR3 nucleotides are TGTGCCAGCAGTGAAGAAAGATGGCAGCCCCAGCATTTT.

The chain has TRBV2 and TRBJ2-7; no clear D gene. Germline V gene data show CDR1 as SNHLY and CDR2 as FYNNEI. Trimming shortened V by 8 bases and J by 2 bases, and 4 bases separated the two germline ends. This CDR3 is 10 amino acids long. The DNA for the CDR3 is TGTGCCAGCGAGGCCTACGAGCAGTACTTC. It yields the protein CASEAYEQYF.

This chain links TRBV7-9 with TRBJ1-4, with D uncertain. CDR3 size: 14 residues. Trimming shortened V by 1 base and J by 7 bases, and 10 bases separated the two germline ends. Germline V CDR1 and CDR2: SEHNR, FQNEAQ (reference sequence). The CDR3 is CASSLEVLGEKLFF. CDR3 DNA: TGTGCCAGCAGCTTAGAGGTCTTGGGTGAAAAACTGTTTTTT.

This clone was found a few times. V is TRBV12-5 and J is TRBJ2-7, with 9 bases aligning to TRBD2. The ends lost 3 bases at V and 2 bases at J; junction bases unmatched: 8. Germline CDR1 and CDR2: LGHNT and FRNRAP. The CDR3 totals 16 residues. The DNA for the CDR3 is TGTGCTAGTGGTTTCCGGGAAGCGGGAGGAGCCTACGAGCAGTACTTC. Amino acid sequence: CASGFREAGGAYEQYF.

V gene TRBV19 combines with J gene TRBJ2-7, with TRBD1 matching 7 bases. CDR1 is LNHDA and CDR2 is SQIVND in the germline V gene (reference sequence). The V segment lost 6 bases and the J segment 0 bases; nucleotides outside the gene matches: 5. The CDR3 runs 14 residues. CDR3 sequence: CASSYRGDSYEQYF. CDR3 DNA sequence: TGTGCCAGTAGCTACAGGGGAGACTCCTACGAGCAGTACTTC.

This chain links TRBV5-4 with TRBJ2-1, with 9 bases that match TRBD1. CDR3 length: 13 amino acids. Per germline, CDR1 SGHNT and CDR2 YYREEE (reference sequence). J gave up 9 bases and V 1 base, and 2 bases lay outside the gene matches. The CDR3 DNA sequence: TGTGCCAGCAGCTTGACAGGGGGCGTTGAGCAGTTCTTC. It codes for CASSLTGGVEQFF.

This clone was found a few times. The rearrangement uses TRBV18 and TRBJ1-5; D gene uncertain. The CDR3 consists of 14 residues. V was clipped by 4 bases and J by 4 bases, with 11 bases between them. Germline CDR1 and CDR2: KGHSH and LQKENI. The CDR3 sequence is CASSRNLGNQPQHF. CDR3 in DNA: TGTGCCAGCTCACGAAATCTAGGGAATCAGCCCCAGCATTTT.

This sequence joins TRBV5-6 and TRBJ2-2; TRBD1 might be the D (6 bases). Germline V CDR1 and CDR2: SGHDT, YYEEEE. Trimming shortened V by 0 bases and J by 8 bases, and 17 bases separated the two germline ends. This CDR3 spans 16 amino acids. In nucleotides, the CDR3 is TGTGCCAGCAGCTTGGCTCAGGGGATGGATGGAGGGGAGCTGTTTTTT. Translated: CASSLAQGMDGGELFF.

V gene TRBV2 combines with J gene TRBJ2-2; D is possibly TRBD2 (5 bases). The CDR3 extends over 15 amino acids. Germline CDR1 reads SNHLY; CDR2 reads FYNNEI. Deletions cut 3 bases from V and 2 bases from J, with 10 bases between. This chain's CDR3 is CASSDSAVNTGELFF. In DNA form, the CDR3 reads TGTGCCAGCAGTGATTCAGCGGTAAACACCGGGGAGCTGTTTTTT.

The chain is built from TRBV6-5 and TRBJ2-5; 9 nucleotides align to TRBD1. V trimming: 2 bases; J trimming: 4 bases; junction bases outside the gene matches: 5. Germline-derived CDR1 and CDR2 are MNHEY and SVGAGI. This CDR3 region has 15 residues. CDR3 in amino acids: CASSYQQGAGETQYF. In DNA, the CDR3 is TGTGCCAGCAGTTACCAACAGGGGGCAGGAGAGACCCAGTACTTC.

The genes are TRBV30 and TRBJ2-3; D is perhaps TRBD1 or TRBD2 (6 bases each). The CDR3 is 14 residues long. The V end lost 8 bases, the J end lost 3 bases, and 18 bases lay between the germline ends. Germline assignment: CDR1 GTSNPN and CDR2 SVGIG (reference sequence). The DNA of the CDR3 is TGTGCCGGCAGGAGGGGGGAGAAGACAGATACGCAGTATTTT. It codes for CAGRRGEKTDTQYF.

The rearrangement uses TRBV5-8 and TRBJ1-2; TRBD1 agrees at 7 bases. CDR1 and CDR2 from the germline V gene are SGHTS and YDEGEE. Losses at the gene ends were 4 bases for V and 3 bases for J; bases not matched to a gene: 6. CDR3 length equals 14 residues. CDR3 region: CASSVYRGDYGYTF. Here the CDR3 DNA reads TGTGCCAGCAGCGTTTACAGGGGAGACTATGGCTACACCTTC.

CDR3 nucleotide sequence: TGTGCTAGTGCCTACGGGGCCTCCGTGGGCAATGAGCAGTTCTTC. Protein sequence: CASAYGASVGNEQFF. This sequence joins TRBV12-5 and TRBJ2-1, with D tentatively TRBD1 or TRBD2 (5 bases each). The CDR3 has 15 residues. CDR1 and CDR2 (germline): LGHNT, FRNRAP. Trimming pared 7 bases from V and 6 bases from J, leaving 19 bases between.

A word on this clone: In the same sample, other DNA sequences code for this CDR3. The rearrangement joins TRBV5-1 to TRBJ1-1, with no clear D. CDR1 and CDR2 from the germline V gene are SGHRS and YFSETQ. Deletions cut 3 bases from V and 0 bases from J, with 6 bases between. The CDR3 sequence is 13 residues long. The CDR3 region is CASSSGMNTEAFF. In nucleotides, the CDR3 is TGCGCCAGCAGCTCCGGAATGAACACTGAAGCTTTCTTT.

The chain has TRBV5-8 and TRBJ1-1; D gene ambiguous. CDR3 length: 11 residues. Trimming cost V 0 bases and J 6 bases, with 3 bases left between them. Germline CDR1 is SGHTS and CDR2 is YDEGEE. As DNA, the CDR3 is TGTGCCAGCAGCTTGGCGGCTGAAGCTTTCTTT. It is translated as CASSLAAEAFF.

The chain employs TRBV12-3 or TRBV12-4 and TRBJ2-5; the D is unclear. This CDR3 is 12 amino acids long. V lost 0 bases and J 5 bases, leaving 4 bases between the germline ends. CDR3 DNA sequence: TGTGCCAGCAGTTTAGCGTATGAGACCCAGTACTTC. Translated, it gives CASSLAYETQYF.

The chain uses TRBV7-9 and TRBJ1-1, with D uncertain. The length of the CDR3 is 15 residues. Germline assignment: CDR1 SEHNR and CDR2 FQNEAQ (reference sequence). Trimming cost V 4 bases and J 1 base, with 13 bases left between them. This CDR3 is CASSSGFDRNTEAFF. Here the CDR3 DNA reads TGTGCCAGCAGCTCAGGTTTCGACCGGAACACTGAAGCTTTCTTT.